This TCR beta chain comes out of a study of blood T cell repertoires in COVID-19. In the study overall: Acute and convalescent COVID-19 samples came from the United States, Italy and Spain. PBMCs, B-cell-depleted T cells, or T cells were the source of the cDNA or gDNA that made up the material.

A few counts support this clone. This CDR3 region has 17 residues. V was shortened by 0 bases and J by 7 bases, with 19 bases between the two germline ends. Germline V CDR1 and CDR2: LNHDA, SQIVND (reference sequence). Original handling: Estimation of nucleated cell counts was performed using reference gene primer amplification. Generated by immunoSEQ multiplex PCR, the TCRdb table keeps only in-frame clones and is missing some. Clone size and V and J calls were adopted from that table, with D and trimming inferred from the DNA. Of approximately 45,000 clones detected, over 70% appear once; the ten largest clones hold approximately 5%.

The TCR was taken from a human donor in a cohort sampled during active COVID-19. The sample comprised peripheral blood. V gene TRBV19 combines with J gene TRBJ2-1; D call uncertain. CDR3 sequence (DNA): TGTGCCAGTAGTATAGAAGAGGTACTCCCCAAACCAAATGAGCAGTTCTTC. Translating it yields CASSIEEVLPKPNEQFF.